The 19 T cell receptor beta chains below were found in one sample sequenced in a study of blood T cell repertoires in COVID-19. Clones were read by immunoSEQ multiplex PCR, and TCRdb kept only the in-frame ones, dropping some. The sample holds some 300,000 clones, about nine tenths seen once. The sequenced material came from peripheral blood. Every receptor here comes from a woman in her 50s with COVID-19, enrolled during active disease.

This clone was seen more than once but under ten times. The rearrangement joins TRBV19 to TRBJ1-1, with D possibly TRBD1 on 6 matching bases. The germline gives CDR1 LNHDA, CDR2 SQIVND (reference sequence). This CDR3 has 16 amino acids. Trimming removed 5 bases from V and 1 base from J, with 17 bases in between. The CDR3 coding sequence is TGTGCCAGTAGTCCAAGCACAGGGATGGCGAACACTGAAGCTTTCTTT. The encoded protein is CASSPSTGMANTEAFF. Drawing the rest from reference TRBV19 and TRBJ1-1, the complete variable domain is DGGITQSPKYLFRKEGQNVTLSCEQNLNHDAMYWYRQDPGQGLRLIYYSQIVNDFQKGDIAEGYSVSREKKESFPLTVTSAQKNPTAFYLCASSPSTGMANTEAFFGQGTRLTVV.

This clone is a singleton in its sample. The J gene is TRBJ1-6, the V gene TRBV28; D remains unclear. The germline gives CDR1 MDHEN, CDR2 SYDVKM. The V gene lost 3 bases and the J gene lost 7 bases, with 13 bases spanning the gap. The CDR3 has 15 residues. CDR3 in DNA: TGTGCCAGCAGTTTTGCACGAACATTAAATTCACCCCTCCACTTT. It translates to CASSFARTLNSPLHF.

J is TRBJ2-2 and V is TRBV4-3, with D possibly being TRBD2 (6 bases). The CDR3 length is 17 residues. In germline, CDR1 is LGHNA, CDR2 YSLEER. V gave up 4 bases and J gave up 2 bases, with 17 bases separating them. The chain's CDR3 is CASSPLGYGSNTGELFF. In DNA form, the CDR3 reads TGCGCCAGCAGCCCCCTCGGCTACGGGAGTAACACCGGGGAGCTGTTTTTT.

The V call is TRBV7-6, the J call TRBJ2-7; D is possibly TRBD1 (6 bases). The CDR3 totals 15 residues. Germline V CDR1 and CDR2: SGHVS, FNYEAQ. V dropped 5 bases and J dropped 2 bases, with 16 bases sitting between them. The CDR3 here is CASSPVDSPTYEQYF. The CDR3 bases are TGTGCCAGCAGCCCCGTGGACAGCCCGACCTACGAGCAGTACTTC.

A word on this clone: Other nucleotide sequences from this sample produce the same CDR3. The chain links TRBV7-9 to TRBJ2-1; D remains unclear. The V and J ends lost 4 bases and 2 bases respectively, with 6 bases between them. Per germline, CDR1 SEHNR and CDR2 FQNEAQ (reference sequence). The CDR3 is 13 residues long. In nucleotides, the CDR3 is TGTGCCAGCAGCTCAGGAACCTACAATGAGCAGTTCTTC. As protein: CASSSGTYNEQFF.

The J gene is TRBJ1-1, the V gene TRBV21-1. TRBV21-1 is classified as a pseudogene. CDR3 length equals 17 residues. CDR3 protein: CASSPYTGGGLNTEAFF. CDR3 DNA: TGTGCCAGCAGCCCCTATACGGGGGGGGGTCTGAACACTGAAGCTTTCTTT.

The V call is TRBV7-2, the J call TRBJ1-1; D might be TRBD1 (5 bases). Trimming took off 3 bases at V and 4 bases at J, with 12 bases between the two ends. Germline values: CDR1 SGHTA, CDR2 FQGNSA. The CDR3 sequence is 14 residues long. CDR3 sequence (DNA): TGTGCCAGCAGCTTGAGCGGGGGAGGCACTGAAGCTTTCTTT. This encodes CASSLSGGGTEAFF.

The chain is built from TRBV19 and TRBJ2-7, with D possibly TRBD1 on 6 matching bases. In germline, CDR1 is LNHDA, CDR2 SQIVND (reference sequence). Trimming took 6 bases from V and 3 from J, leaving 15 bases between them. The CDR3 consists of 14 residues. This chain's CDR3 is CASSRRDTDYEQYF. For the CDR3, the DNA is TGTGCCAGTAGCCGCCGGGACACAGACTACGAGCAGTACTTC.

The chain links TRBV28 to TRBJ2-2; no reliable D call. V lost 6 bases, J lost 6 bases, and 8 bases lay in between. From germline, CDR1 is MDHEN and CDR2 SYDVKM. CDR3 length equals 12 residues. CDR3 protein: CASSPPAGELFF. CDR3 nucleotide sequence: TGTGCCAGCAGCCCCCCGGCCGGGGAGCTGTTTTTT.

DNA of the CDR3: TGCGCCAGCAGTGAGGGCGGGACCCCCTACAATGAGCAGTTCTTC. This sequence encodes CASSEGGTPYNEQFF. The chain employs TRBV10-1 and TRBJ2-1, with D possibly being TRBD2 (6 bases). Trimming pared 2 bases from V and 2 bases from J, leaving 10 bases between. This CDR3 has 15 residues. CDR1 and CDR2 (germline): WNHNN, SYGVQD (reference sequence).

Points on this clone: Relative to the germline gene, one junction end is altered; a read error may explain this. CDR3 region: CASSLAGAGETQYF. DNA for the CDR3: TGTGCCAGCAGCCTAGCGGGAGCGGGAGAGACCCAGTACTTC. The rearrangement links TRBV7-9 to TRBJ2-5, with 10 bases that match TRBD2. This CDR3 contains 14 residues. The V gene's germline CDR1 is SEHNR and CDR2 FQNEAQ (reference sequence).

In nucleotides, the CDR3 is TGTGCCAGCAGCCCCCAAGGAACAGGGATGACTGGGGCCAACGTCCTGACTTTC. It yields the protein CASSPQGTGMTGANVLTF. The chain links TRBV16 to TRBJ2-6; D is possibly TRBD1 (6 bases). Per germline, CDR1 KGHSY and CDR2 FQNENV. Trimming shortened V by 4 bases and J by 2 bases, and 18 bases separated the two germline ends. The CDR3 consists of 18 residues.

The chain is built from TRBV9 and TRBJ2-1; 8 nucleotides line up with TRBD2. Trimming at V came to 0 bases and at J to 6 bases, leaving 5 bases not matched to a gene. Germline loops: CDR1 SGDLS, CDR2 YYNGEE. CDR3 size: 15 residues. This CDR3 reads CASSVATSGLNEQFF. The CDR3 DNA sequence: TGTGCCAGCAGCGTAGCCACTAGCGGACTCAATGAGCAGTTCTTC.

The DNA of the CDR3 is TGTGCCAGCAGCCGCTCCTGGGACAGGGGGGACAATGAGCAGTTCTTC. It specifies CASSRSWDRGDNEQFF. The rearrangement uses TRBV7-9 and TRBJ2-1; 11 bases are shared with TRBD1. The CDR3 covers 16 residues. Germline CDR1 reads SEHNR; CDR2 reads FQNEAQ (reference sequence). The V gene end was trimmed by 5 bases and the J gene end by 5 bases; junction bases not matched to a gene: 8.

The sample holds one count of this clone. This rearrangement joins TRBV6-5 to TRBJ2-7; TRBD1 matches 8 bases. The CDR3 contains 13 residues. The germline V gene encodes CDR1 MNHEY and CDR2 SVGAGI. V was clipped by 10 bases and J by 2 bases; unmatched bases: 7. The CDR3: CATSRGRTYEQYF. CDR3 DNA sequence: TGTGCCACCTCCAGGGGGCGGACCTACGAGCAGTACTTC.

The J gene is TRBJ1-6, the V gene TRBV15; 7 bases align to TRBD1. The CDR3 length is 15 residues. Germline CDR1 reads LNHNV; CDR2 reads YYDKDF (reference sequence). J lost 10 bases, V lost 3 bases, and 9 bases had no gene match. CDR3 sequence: CATSRPQGQGSPLHF. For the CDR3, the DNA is TGTGCCACCAGCAGGCCACAGGGGCAGGGGTCACCCCTCCACTTT.

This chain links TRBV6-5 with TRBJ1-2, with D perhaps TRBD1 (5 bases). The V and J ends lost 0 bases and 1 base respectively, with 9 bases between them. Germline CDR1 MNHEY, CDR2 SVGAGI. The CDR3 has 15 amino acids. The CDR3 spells CASSYSWQGNYGYTF. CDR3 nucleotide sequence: TGTGCCAGCAGTTACTCATGGCAGGGTAACTATGGCTACACCTTC.

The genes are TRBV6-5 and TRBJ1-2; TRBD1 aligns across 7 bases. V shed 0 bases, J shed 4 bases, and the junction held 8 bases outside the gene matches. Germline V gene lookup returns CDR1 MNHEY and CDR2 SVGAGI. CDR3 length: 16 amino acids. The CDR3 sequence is CASSYSIQGLGYGYTF. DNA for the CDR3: TGTGCCAGCAGTTACTCGATACAGGGGTTGGGCTATGGCTACACCTTC.

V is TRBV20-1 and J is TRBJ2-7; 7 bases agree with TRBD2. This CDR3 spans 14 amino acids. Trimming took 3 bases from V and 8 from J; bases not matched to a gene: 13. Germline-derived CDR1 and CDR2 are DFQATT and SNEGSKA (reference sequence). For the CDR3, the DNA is TGCAGTGCTAGTCCCGCGGGAGTCCCTTACCAGCAGTACTTC. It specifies CSASPAGVPYQQYF.